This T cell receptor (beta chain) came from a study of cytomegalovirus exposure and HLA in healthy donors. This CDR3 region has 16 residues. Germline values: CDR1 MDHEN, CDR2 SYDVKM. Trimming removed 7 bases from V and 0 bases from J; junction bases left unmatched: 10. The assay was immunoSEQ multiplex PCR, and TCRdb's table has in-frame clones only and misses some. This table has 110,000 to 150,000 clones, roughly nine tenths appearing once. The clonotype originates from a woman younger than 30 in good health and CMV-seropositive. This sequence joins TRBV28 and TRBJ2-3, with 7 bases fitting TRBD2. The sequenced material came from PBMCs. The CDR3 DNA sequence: TGTGCCAGCATCCTAGCGGACCATCCTAGCACAGATACGCAGTATTTT. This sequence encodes CASILADHPSTDTQYF.